This T cell receptor (beta chain) was documented in a study of cytomegalovirus exposure and HLA in healthy donors. Whole-study context: Earlier, almost 120 million unique TCR beta sequences were recovered from around 190 million T cells by an analysis. Findings of the study overall: Reported performance of the classifier showed diagnosis of cytomegalovirus status with high specificity and sensitivity. Indistinguishability led to the exclusion of some V segments, TRBV6-2 and TRBV6-3 included.

Healthy bone marrow donors supplied every sample. Trimming cost V 6 bases and J 1 base; bases outside gene matches: 13. This CDR3 has 17 amino acids. CDR1 is MDHEN, CDR2 SYDVKM, per germline. 13 Jbeta primers and 60 Vbeta primers were used for the PCR. Clones were read by immunoSEQ multiplex PCR, and TCRdb kept only the in-frame ones, dropping some. Of some 150,000 clones in the sample, just under 80% were seen once. Remarks on this clone: No antigen is known for it.

The chain uses TRBV28 and TRBJ1-2, with 8 bases that match TRBD1. This sequence originates from a man aged 25 to 45 in good health and CMV-seronegative. Material: PBMCs. In DNA, the CDR3 is TGTGCCAGCAGAACCCCGGGACAGGTTCTCTATAACTATGGCTACACCTTC. This sequence encodes CASRTPGQVLYNYGYTF.